The 22 T cell receptor beta chains below were found in one sample sequenced in a study of blood T cell repertoires in COVID-19. Here immunoSEQ multiplex PCR was the method, and the copy in TCRdb shows in-frame clones only, minus some. Of some 400,000 clones in the sample, more than 75% were seen once. Input material: peripheral blood. Source of these receptors: an older woman with COVID-19, enrolled during active disease.

This rearrangement joins TRBV5-4 to TRBJ1-2; 12 bases align to TRBD1. In germline, CDR1 is SGHNT, CDR2 YYREEE (reference sequence). The CDR3 has 15 amino acids. J was trimmed by 7 bases and V by 2 bases; bases with no gene match: 6. CDR3 sequence reads: CASSLPGQGARGYTF. The CDR3 DNA reads as TGTGCCAGCAGCTTACCGGGACAGGGGGCGCGTGGCTACACCTTC.

This rearrangement joins TRBV6-4 to TRBJ2-3; the match to TRBD2 covers 8 bases. Germline CDR1 is MRHNA and CDR2 is SNTAGT. Trimming at V came to 2 bases and at J to 4 bases, leaving 5 bases not matched to a gene. CDR3 length equals 15 residues. The CDR3 loop is CASSDRGGGPDTQYF. The CDR3 DNA follows: TGTGCCAGCAGTGACCGGGGGGGAGGCCCAGATACGCAGTATTTT.

The chain is built from TRBV6-1 and TRBJ2-5; D gene unclear. Trimming stripped 2 bases from V and 0 bases from J, with 13 bases between. This CDR3 has 16 residues. In germline, CDR1 is MNHNS, CDR2 SASEGT. The CDR3 protein is CASSELFVKYQETQYF. Written as DNA, the CDR3 is TGTGCCAGCAGTGAACTATTCGTCAAGTACCAAGAGACCCAGTACTTC.

A single count supports this clone. For the CDR3, the DNA is TGCGCCAGCAGCCATCATGGATCTAGCTCCTACAATGAGCAGTTCTTC. Protein: CASSHHGSSSYNEQFF. The chain has TRBV4-1 and TRBJ2-1; D gene uncertain. Germline lookup yields CDR1 MGHRA and CDR2 YSYEKL. This CDR3 has 16 residues. V dropped 3 bases and J dropped 0 bases, with 12 bases sitting between them.

This rearrangement joins TRBV4-2 to TRBJ1-3; no firm D call. The V gene's germline CDR1 is LGHNA and CDR2 YNFKEQ. The ends were cut back, 0 bases at V and 0 bases at J, with 9 bases in the middle. This CDR3 contains 16 residues. CDR3 residues: CASSQDPGLSGNTIYF. CDR3 nucleotide sequence: TGTGCCAGCAGCCAAGATCCAGGCCTCTCTGGAAACACCATATATTTT.

V and J are TRBV3-1 (or the pseudogene TRBV3-2) and TRBJ1-2; TRBD1 agrees at 10 bases. The germline gives CDR1 LGHDT, CDR2 YNNKEL (reference sequence). V lost 4 bases and J lost 4; bases outside the gene matches: 6. This CDR3 has 15 amino acids. Written as DNA, the CDR3 is TGTGCCAGCAGCCTCCGGACAGGGGGAGCCTATGGCTACACCTTC. Protein sequence: CASSLRTGGAYGYTF.

The J gene is TRBJ1-3, the V gene TRBV10-1; 7 positions match TRBD1. The CDR3 has 18 amino acids. The trim removed 0 bases at V and 1 base at J, leaving 9 bases unmatched. CDR1 and CDR2 from the germline V gene are WNHNN and SYGVQD (reference sequence). CDR3 in amino acids: CASSESRDSKLSGNTIYF. CDR3 DNA sequence: TGCGCCAGCAGTGAGTCGCGGGACAGCAAATTATCTGGAAACACCATATATTTT.

The chain is built from TRBV3-1 (or the pseudogene TRBV3-2) and TRBJ2-2; 15 bases align to TRBD2. The CDR3 extends over 18 amino acids. J lost 4 bases, V lost 3 bases, and 6 bases had no gene match. In germline, CDR1 is LGHDT, CDR2 YNNKEL (reference sequence). The CDR3 DNA reads as TGTGCCAGCAGCCAGCGGACTAGCGGGGGGGCTGGCACCGGGGAGCTGTTTTTT. It yields the protein CASSQRTSGGAGTGELFF.

The chain carries TRBV29-1 and TRBJ2-7, with 7 bases aligning to TRBD1. This CDR3 spans 15 amino acids. CDR1 and CDR2 from the germline V gene are SQVTM and ANQGSEA. The V gene end was trimmed by 4 bases and the J gene end by 4 bases; junction bases not matched to a gene: 13. The CDR3 protein is CSVVLDGTAPYEQYF. For the CDR3, the DNA is TGCAGCGTTGTACTTGACGGGACAGCACCTTACGAGCAGTACTTC.

The V call is TRBV11-3, the J call TRBJ2-1, with D perhaps TRBD1 (6 bases). The germline V and J ends were trimmed by 4 bases and 3 bases, with 16 bases remaining between them. The length of the CDR3 is 16 residues. From germline, CDR1 is SGHNT and CDR2 YENEEA. CDR3 sequence (DNA): TGTGCCAGCAGCTCAGGGGATTCTGGGGGCTACAATGAGCAGTTCTTC. Translating it yields CASSSGDSGGYNEQFF.

The rearrangement joins TRBV3-1 (or the pseudogene TRBV3-2) to TRBJ1-6; 9 bases agree with TRBD1. Germline V gene lookup returns CDR1 LGHDT and CDR2 YNNKEL (reference sequence). V lost 0 bases to trimming and J lost 7 bases; unmatched junction nucleotides: 10. CDR3 length equals 18 residues. The CDR3 DNA is TGTGCCAGCAGCCAAGAACCGACAGGGGGTGTGGGAAATTCACCCCTCCACTTT. Translation: CASSQEPTGGVGNSPLHF.

Only a few counts were recorded for this clone. V and J are TRBV7-3 and TRBJ2-6; 11 nucleotides line up with TRBD2. The CDR3 contains 20 residues. Germline V CDR1 and CDR2: SGHTA, FQGTGA. Losses at the gene ends were 4 bases for V and 0 bases for J; bases not matched to a gene: 11. CDR3 in DNA: TGTGCCAGCAGCTCAACCCTGACTAGCGGGGTGTCCTCTGGGGCCAACGTCCTGACTTTC. It is translated as CASSSTLTSGVSSGANVLTF. The full variable domain, completed using reference TRBV7-3 and TRBJ2-6, is GAGVSQTPSNKVTEKGKYVELRCDPISGHTALYWYRQSLGQGPEFLIYFQGTGAADDSGLPNDRFFAVRPEGSVSTLKIQRTERGDSAVYLCASSSTLTSGVSSGANVLTFGAGSRLTVL.

The CDR3 region has the DNA TGTGCCAGCAGTTCTTTGACAGGGGACCGTCGGGGCTACACCTTC. It encodes CASSSLTGDRRGYTF. The genes are TRBV28 and TRBJ1-2; 8 bases map to TRBD1. Germline lookup yields CDR1 MDHEN and CDR2 SYDVKM. J gave up 8 bases and V 4 bases, and 12 bases lay outside the gene matches. The CDR3 is 15 residues long.

Only a few counts were recorded for this clone. The chain uses TRBV7-8 and TRBJ2-2; 10 bases fit TRBD2. The germline V gene encodes CDR1 SGHVS and CDR2 FQNEAQ. The CDR3 runs to 17 residues. J gave up 7 bases and V 2 bases, and 10 bases lay outside the gene matches. CDR3 region: CASSLRTSGPVGGELFF. DNA for the CDR3: TGTGCCAGCAGCTTACGGACTAGCGGACCTGTGGGCGGGGAGCTGTTTTTT.

This clone was detected once. This chain links TRBV6-5 with TRBJ2-2, with a weak D call TRBD1 (5 bases). Germline assignment: CDR1 MNHEY and CDR2 SVGAGI. With 6 bases removed from V and 6 bases from J, the gap between germline ends came to 17 bases. The CDR3 is 15 amino acids. CDR3 DNA sequence: TGTGCCAGCAGGAGGCAGGGTGAGGCCCCCGGGGAGCTGTTTTTT. Protein: CASRRQGEAPGELFF.

The V and J genes are TRBV11-2 and TRBJ2-5, with D perhaps matching TRBD1 (7 bases). V shed 6 bases and J shed 4 bases, with 15 bases lying between them. Germline assignment: CDR1 SGHAT and CDR2 FQNNGV. The CDR3 is 14 residues long. CDR3 residues: CASRRGLARETQYF. The CDR3 DNA follows: TGTGCCAGCAGAAGGGGGCTAGCGCGAGAGACCCAGTACTTC.

The chain is built from TRBV7-9 and TRBJ2-5; TRBD1 is a possible D gene (5 bases). V was cut by 1 base and J by 7 bases, with 16 bases left in between. Per the germline V gene, CDR1 is SEHNR and CDR2 is FQNEAQ (reference sequence). This CDR3 has 15 residues. The CDR3 nucleotides are TGTGCCAGCAGCTTAGATGAACAGGCCGAGCGGACCCAGTACTTC. Translated, it gives CASSLDEQAERTQYF.

The chain has TRBV5-4 and TRBJ1-6; D gene ambiguous. The CDR3 totals 14 residues. The ends were cut back, 3 bases at V and 5 bases at J, with 9 bases in the middle. Germline lookup yields CDR1 SGHNT and CDR2 YYREEE (reference sequence). In nucleotides, the CDR3 is TGTGCCAGCAGCTCCCGGGTCGATAATTCACCCCTCCACTTT. It is translated as CASSSRVDNSPLHF. Together with reference TRBV5-4 and TRBJ1-6, the CDR3 gives the full variable domain: ETGVTQSPTHLIKTRGQQVTLRCSSQSGHNTVSWYQQALGQGPQFIFQYYREEENGRGNFPPRFSGLQFPNYSSELNVNALELDDSALYLCASSSRVDNSPLHFGNGTRLTVT.

The chain joins TRBV28 to TRBJ2-3; 7 positions agree with TRBD1. V gave up 7 bases and J gave up 2 bases; unmatched junction bases: 6. Germline CDR1 reads MDHEN; CDR2 reads SYDVKM. The CDR3 length is 14 residues. CDR3 sequence reads: CASTLDRTTDTQYF. Written as DNA, the CDR3 is TGTGCCAGCACCCTGGACAGGACCACAGATACGCAGTATTTT.

The CDR3 DNA is TGTGCCAGCACCCGGGACTTTTCGAACTATGGCTACACCTTC. Residues: CASTRDFSNYGYTF. The gene calls are TRBV6-5 and TRBJ1-2, with a possible D match to TRBD1 (5 bases). Trimming shortened V by 7 bases and J by 2 bases, and 14 bases separated the two germline ends. CDR3 length: 14 residues. Germline CDR1 is MNHEY and CDR2 is SVGAGI.

The chain employs TRBV5-1 and TRBJ1-1; D possibly corresponds to TRBD1 (6 bases). Germline V gives CDR1 SGHRS, CDR2 YFSETQ. V lost 2 bases, J lost 8 bases, and 16 bases lay in between. The CDR3 extends over 14 amino acids. CDR3 coding DNA: TGCGCCAGCAGCTTTTCCTCGGGACACTTCGAAGCTTTCTTT. Translating it yields CASSFSSGHFEAFF.

The rearrangement joins TRBV7-2 to TRBJ1-2; D gene ambiguous. CDR3 length: 14 residues. V lost 0 bases to trimming and J lost 7 bases, with 12 bases between them. CDR1 SGHTA and CDR2 FQGNSA come from the germline V gene. Written as DNA, the CDR3 is TGTGCCAGCAGCTTAGCGTATACCTGGAGTGGCTACACCTTC. Translating it yields CASSLAYTWSGYTF.